The entry that follows covers one TCR beta chain sequence. The target antigen is unknown. Prepared TCR beta cDNA libraries contained unique molecular identifiers. TCRdb re-analysed the PCR reads in MiXCR, keeping a single row per CDR3 protein. Of about 760,000 distinct CDR3 sequences listed, roughly 27% are singletons. This record comes from a study of post-analysis software for immune sequencing data. Study as a whole: Several disease courses (relapsing-remitting, secondary progressive and progressive-relapsing) of multiple sclerosis were included.

General study findings and limits: TRBV5-6, TRBV5-1 and TRBV20-1 belonged to a set of roughly 5 TRBV segments that were more frequent in patients than controls. Those with multiple sclerosis, the patient group, showed significantly lower normalized Chao1 diversity than controls. F measure showed strong co-clustering of same-batch samples.

V shed 2 bases and J 1 base; nucleotides not matched to a gene: 2. The germline CDR1 and CDR2 sequences are SGHDT and YYEEEE. This CDR3 comprises 15 residues. Material: blood. The clonotype comes from a girl between 5 and 17 years old with multiple sclerosis. The J gene is TRBJ1-4, the V gene TRBV5-6; TRBD1 agrees at 7 bases. The CDR3 sequence is CASSLPGGTNEKLFF. In DNA form, the CDR3 reads TGTGCCAGCAGCTTACCAGGGGGAACTAATGAAAAACTGTTTTTT.